One sample yielded the 19 T cell receptor beta chains listed below, sequenced in a study of patients and donors after allogeneic stem cell transplantation. TCRdb ran MiXCR on the RT-PCR reads and lists one entry per CDR3 protein. Of under 200,000 distinct CDR3 sequences listed, approximately 22% are singletons. The sequenced sample consisted of blood, either unsorted or a sorted T cell fraction (not recorded which). The receptors were sampled from a human donor who was either an allogeneic HSCT recipient or a stem cell or donor lymphocyte infusion donor (not recorded which). It is not recorded whose cells these are; they may come from a transplant donor.

V gene TRBV11-2 combines with J gene TRBJ2-1; D not resolved. This CDR3 has 14 residues. The V end was cut by 5 bases, the J end by 4 bases, with 12 bases between. Germline-derived CDR1 and CDR2 are SGHAT and FQNNGV. DNA for the CDR3: TGTGCCAGCAGCCAAAGGAGCGTTTACAATGAGCAGTTCTTC. It is translated as CASSQRSVYNEQFF.

There are many counts of this clonotype. This chain uses TRBV5-1 with TRBJ1-1; 7 bases fit TRBD1. V trimming: 5 bases; J trimming: 5 bases; junction bases outside the gene matches: 3. The CDR3 contains 12 residues. CDR1 is SGHRS, CDR2 YFSETQ, per germline. In DNA, the CDR3 is TGCGCCAGCAGACAGGGGAGGACTGAAGCTTTCTTT. Translating it yields CASRQGRTEAFF.

This clonotype was seen more than once but under ten times. The gene calls are TRBV29-1 and TRBJ2-6; 8 bases map to TRBD1. Germline V gene lookup returns CDR1 SQVTM and CDR2 ANQGSEA. The junction had 4 bases not matched to a gene; V was cut back by 6 bases and J by 3 bases. The CDR3 runs to 14 residues. The CDR3 coding sequence is TGCAGCGTCGACAGGGGCAGTGGGGCCAACGTCCTGACTTTC. It yields the protein CSVDRGSGANVLTF. Full variable domain (remainder filled in from reference TRBV29-1 and TRBJ2-6): SAVISQKPSRDICQRGTSLTIQCQVDSQVTMMFWYRQQPGQSLTLIATANQGSEATYESGFVIDKFPISRPNLTFSTLTVSNMSPEDSSIYLCSVDRGSGANVLTFGAGSRLTVL.

This clonotype was recorded a few times. The J gene is TRBJ2-3, the V gene TRBV19; D is possibly TRBD1 or TRBD2 (6 bases each). Germline-derived CDR1 and CDR2 are LNHDA and SQIVND (reference sequence). The V end lost 6 bases, the J end lost 3 bases, and 22 bases lay between the germline ends. The CDR3 covers 17 residues. CDR3 protein: CASRPIRPGAGTDTQYF. The CDR3 DNA reads TGTGCCAGTAGACCGATTCGTCCGGGGGCGGGAACAGATACGCAGTATTTT.

A few counts support this clonotype. V gene TRBV9 combines with J gene TRBJ2-1; TRBD2 matches at 7 bases. The CDR3 length is 16 residues. The germline V gene has CDR1 SGDLS and CDR2 YYNGEE. V trimming: 6 bases; J trimming: 0 bases; junction bases outside the gene matches: 9. CDR3: CASTLGRGNSYNEQFF. Written as DNA, the CDR3 is TGTGCCAGCACCCTGGGGCGGGGGAACTCCTACAATGAGCAGTTCTTC.

Many counts were recorded for this clonotype. This chain links TRBV5-6 with TRBJ1-5; D ambiguous. The CDR3 spans 13 residues. V dropped 0 bases and J dropped 3 bases, with 4 bases sitting between them. Germline-derived CDR1 and CDR2 are SGHDT and YYEEEE. CDR3 residues: CASSLAVNQPQHF. The CDR3 DNA reads TGTGCCAGCAGCTTGGCGGTCAATCAGCCCCAGCATTTT. Combining the CDR3 with reference TRBV5-6 and TRBJ1-5 gives the whole variable domain DAGVTQSPTHLIKTRGQQVTLRCSPKSGHDTVSWYQQALGQGPQFIFQYYEEEERQRGNFPDRFSGHQFPNYSSELNVNALLLGDSALYLCASSLAVNQPQHFGDGTRLSIL.

A few counts support this clonotype. The rearrangement links TRBV3-1 to TRBJ1-4; 7 positions match TRBD1. The germline CDR1 and CDR2 sequences are LGHDT and YNNKEL (reference sequence). The CDR3 is 15 amino acids. The V segment lost 2 bases and the J segment 8 bases; nucleotides outside the gene matches: 8. CDR3 in amino acids: CASSQLTGVAEKLFF. The CDR3 region has the DNA TGTGCCAGCAGCCAATTAACAGGGGTAGCCGAAAAACTGTTTTTT.

The chain is built from TRBV24-1 and TRBJ2-1; D might be TRBD1 (5 bases). CDR1 and CDR2 (germline): KGHDR, SFDVKD. V lost 9 bases, J lost 6 bases, and 11 bases lay in between. This CDR3 has 12 amino acids. CDR3 residues: CATSYRGNEQFF. The CDR3 DNA is TGTGCCACCTCTTATAGGGGCAATGAGCAGTTCTTC.

The gene calls are TRBV12-3 or TRBV12-4 and TRBJ2-5; 8 positions match TRBD2. The CDR3 contains 15 residues. V gave up 5 bases and J gave up 6 bases; unmatched junction bases: 11. This CDR3 is CASSPPGLVRKTQYF. DNA for the CDR3: TGTGCCAGCAGTCCGCCGGGACTAGTACGAAAGACCCAGTACTTC.

This clonotype has a handful of counts. The chain has TRBV6-2 or TRBV6-3 and TRBJ2-1; 8 nucleotides line up with TRBD2. The CDR3 has 14 amino acids. Trimming took 7 bases from V and 2 from J; bases not matched to a gene: 4. Germline assignment: CDR1 MNHEY and CDR2 SVGEGT. The CDR3 sequence is CASKRGLTYNEQFF. The CDR3 DNA reads as TGTGCCAGCAAGCGGGGGCTAACCTACAATGAGCAGTTCTTC.

This clonotype was detected only a few times. The gene calls are TRBV4-1 and TRBJ1-4; possible D gene TRBD1, 6 bases. The germline V gene has CDR1 MGHRA and CDR2 YSYEKL. There are 14 residues in the CDR3. Between the trimmed V and J ends, which lost 4 bases and 7 bases, there was a span of 13 bases. The CDR3, as DNA: TGCGCCAGCAGCCCGGACAGTTCAGGTGAAAAACTGTTTTTT. This translates into CASSPDSSGEKLFF.

This chain uses TRBV12-3 or TRBV12-4 with TRBJ1-1; unclear D gene. The germline V and J ends were trimmed by 1 base and 1 base, with 13 bases remaining between them. The CDR3 has 16 residues. CDR3: CASSLGSWTGNTEAFF. The DNA of the CDR3 is TGTGCCAGCAGTTTAGGAAGCTGGACGGGGAACACTGAAGCTTTCTTT.

The chain combines TRBV6-1 with TRBJ2-2, with D hard to call. The CDR3 sequence is 11 residues long. CDR1 is MNHNS, CDR2 SASEGT, per germline. The V and J ends lost 5 bases and 6 bases respectively, with 4 bases between them. The CDR3: CASSKPGELFF. CDR3 nucleotide sequence: TGTGCCAGCAGTAAACCCGGGGAGCTGTTTTTT.

The table lists this clonotype with many counts. The V call is TRBV6-5, the J call TRBJ1-6, with D hard to call. Trimming cost V 0 bases and J 6 bases, with 15 bases left between them. This CDR3 spans 17 amino acids. CDR1 and CDR2 from the germline V gene are MNHEY and SVGAGI. The CDR3 spells CASSYSISGGINSPLHF. The CDR3 DNA reads TGTGCCAGCAGTTACTCGATTTCCGGCGGTATTAATTCACCCCTCCACTTT.

CDR3 in amino acids: CASSPHGTDYGYTF. DNA of the CDR3: TGTGCCAGCAGCCCCCATGGGACAGATTACGGCTACACCTTC. The chain joins TRBV6-5 to TRBJ1-2, with TRBD1 identical over 7 bases. Trimming removed 6 bases from V and 8 bases from J; junction bases left unmatched: 12. Germline V gives CDR1 MNHEY, CDR2 SVGAGI. The CDR3 spans 14 residues.

This clonotype was recorded a few times. The V and J genes are TRBV5-1 and TRBJ1-2, with D hard to call. CDR1 is SGHRS and CDR2 is YFSETQ in the germline V gene. V was clipped by 0 bases and J by 3 bases, with 12 bases between them. This CDR3 has 15 amino acids. The CDR3 DNA sequence: TGCGCCAGCAGCTTGGAGAGAGGGAACGACTATGGCTACACCTTC. Translated: CASSLERGNDYGYTF. Together with reference TRBV5-1 and TRBJ1-2, the CDR3 gives the full variable domain: KAGVTQTPRYLIKTRGQQVTLSCSPISGHRSVSWYQQTPGQGLQFLFEYFSETQRNKGNFPGRFSGRQFSNSRSEMNVSTLELGDSALYLCASSLERGNDYGYTFGSGTRLTVV.

Points on this clonotype: A read error may produce the germline difference seen at one junction end. The rearrangement uses TRBV18 and TRBJ2-1, with 10 positions matching TRBD2. From germline, CDR1 is KGHSH and CDR2 LQKENI. CDR3 size: 15 residues. The CDR3 protein is CASSPGLAEINVQFF. The CDR3 bases are TGTGCCAGCTCACCAGGACTAGCGGAGATCAATGTGCAGTTCTTC.

This clonotype turned up a few times. The chain couples TRBV20-1 to TRBJ1-4; tentatively, D is TRBD1 (6 bases). The CDR3 is 14 amino acids. Trimming pared 5 bases from V and 0 bases from J, leaving 10 bases between. CDR1 and CDR2 (germline): DFQATT, SNEGSKA (reference sequence). CDR3 in amino acids: CSAYTGTTNEKLFF. CDR3 coding DNA: TGCAGTGCTTATACAGGGACAACTAATGAAAAACTGTTTTTT.

This clonotype was observed a few times. The genes are TRBV20-1 and TRBJ2-3; 9 bases are a match to TRBD2. The CDR3 is 16 residues long. Germline CDR1 and CDR2: DFQATT and SNEGSKA (reference sequence). V trimming: 3 bases; J trimming: 2 bases; junction bases outside the gene matches: 9. Written as DNA, the CDR3 is TGCAGTGCTAGTTCGGGACTAGCAGGACTCACAGATACGCAGTATTTT. Its protein product is CSASSGLAGLTDTQYF.